This note documents a single T cell receptor beta chain sequence. This sample stems from a study of control samples from healthy donors and cancer patients. Only in-frame clones appear in the TCRdb table, and some are missing; sequencing was by immunoSEQ multiplex PCR. The sample yields approximately 100,000 clones, about 89% seen once. The CDR3 covers 14 residues. Trimming pared 2 bases from V and 4 bases from J, leaving 8 bases between. Germline V gene lookup returns CDR1 MNHEY and CDR2 SMNVEV (reference sequence). Sequencing was performed on PBMCs. The chain combines TRBV27 with TRBJ1-4, with D possibly TRBD1 on 5 matching bases. This clonotype was sampled from a man in his 60s with lung cancer. The CDR3 coding sequence is TGTGCCAGCAGTTTAGCGAGGGGTAATGAAAAACTGTTTTTT. Translation: CASSLARGNEKLFF.